This is a list of T cell receptor beta chains from one sample in a study of blood T cell repertoires in COVID-19. The protocol was immunoSEQ multiplex PCR, while the TCRdb copy is restricted to in-frame clones and leaves out a portion. The repertoire consists of under 100,000 clones, with 70% to 90% occurring once and the leading ten covering 15% to 20%. The sequencing input was peripheral blood. These receptors were obtained from an elderly man with active or convalescent COVID-19. CDR3s include the opening cysteine and the closing phenylalanine or tryptophan. The D gene is left open where the match is weak. Only part of the rows carry a size: once, few, many, or a class if the clone is expanded.

J: TRBJ2-3
size: NA
V: TRBV2
D: TRBD1
CDR3: CASSEDRGPQYF
DNA: TGTGCCAGCAGTGAGGACAGGGGGCCGCAGTATTTT

J: TRBJ1-1
size: once
V: TRBV7-6
D: NA
CDR3: CASTSRGADTEAFF
DNA: TGTGCCAGTACCTCCCGGGGGGCGGACACTGAAGCTTTCTTT

J: TRBJ2-5
size: NA
V: TRBV19
D: NA
CDR3: CASTSAGVETQYF
DNA: NA

J: TRBJ1-2
size: once
V: TRBV3-1/TRBV3-2
D: NA
CDR3: CASSRQGLGYTF
DNA: TGTGCCAGCAGCCGGCAGGGTTTAGGCTACACCTTC

J: TRBJ2-2
size: NA
V: TRBV7-2
D: TRBD1
CDR3: CASSSGTGAGELFF
DNA: TGTGCCAGCAGCTCCGGGACAGGGGCCGGGGAGCTGTTTTTT

J: TRBJ2-5
size: NA
V: TRBV5-1
D: TRBD1
CDR3: CASSWADGTGQETQYF
DNA: TGCGCCAGCAGCTGGGCCGATGGGACAGGACAAGAGACCCAGTACTTC

J: TRBJ2-5
size: once
V: TRBV5-6
D: NA
CDR3: CASSLIGAGLTETQYF
DNA: TGTGCCAGCAGCTTGATAGGTGCAGGGTTGACTGAGACCCAGTACTTC

J: TRBJ1-4
size: NA
V: TRBV5-1
D: TRBD1
CDR3: CASSANPMTTGGFEKLFF
DNA: TGCGCCAGCAGCGCCAACCCGATGACTACAGGGGGCTTTGAAAAACTGTTTTTT

J: TRBJ2-3
size: NA
V: TRBV21-1
D: NA
CDR3: CASSKVGGTDTQYF
DNA: TGTGCCAGCAGCAAAGTAGGGGGTACAGATACGCAGTATTTT

J: TRBJ1-2
size: NA
V: TRBV28
D: NA
CDR3: CASSSGEGIYYGYTF
DNA: TGTGCCAGCAGTTCCGGGGAGGGGATTTACTATGGCTACACCTTC

J: TRBJ2-3
size: NA
V: TRBV19
D: NA
CDR3: CASRHGRRGGTDTQYF
DNA: TGTGCCAGTAGACACGGACGGAGGGGAGGAACAGATACGCAGTATTTT

J: TRBJ2-6
size: NA
V: TRBV9
D: NA
CDR3: CASSVRQYSGANVLTF
DNA: TGTGCCAGCAGCGTAAGACAGTACTCTGGGGCCAACGTCCTGACTTTC

J: TRBJ1-5
size: once
V: TRBV28
D: TRBD1
CDR3: CASRSTGGLNQPQHF
DNA: TGTGCCAGCAGGTCCACAGGGGGCCTCAATCAGCCCCAGCATTTT

J: TRBJ2-1
size: NA
V: TRBV25-1
D: TRBD2
CDR3: CASSEFVSSGLYNEQFF
DNA: TGTGCCAGCAGTGAATTCGTATCTAGCGGACTCTACAATGAGCAGTTCTTC

J: TRBJ2-1
size: NA
V: TRBV6-5
D: TRBD2
CDR3: CASRKVAGGQHEQFF
DNA: TGTGCCAGCAGAAAGGTAGCGGGAGGGCAGCATGAGCAGTTCTTC

J: TRBJ1-5
size: NA
V: TRBV24-1
D: TRBD1
CDR3: CATSDPGQDGQPQHF
DNA: TGTGCCACCAGTGACCCTGGACAGGATGGTCAGCCCCAGCATTTT

J: TRBJ2-3
size: few
V: TRBV2
D: TRBD1
CDR3: CASSLGRGLTDTQYF
DNA: TGTGCCAGTAGTTTGGGCAGGGGGTTGACAGATACGCAGTATTTT

J: TRBJ2-2
size: NA
V: TRBV2
D: TRBD1
CDR3: CASSDGRGPRSTGELFF
DNA: TGTGCCAGCAGTGACGGCAGGGGGCCACGAAGCACCGGGGAGCTGTTTTTT

J: TRBJ1-4
size: NA
V: TRBV6-4
D: TRBD1
CDR3: CASSDSRQGIEKLFF
DNA: TGTGCCAGCAGTGACTCCCGACAGGGAATTGAAAAACTGTTTTTT

J: TRBJ2-3
size: NA
V: TRBV11-3
D: NA
CDR3: CASSLGTLNTDTQYF
DNA: TGTGCCAGCAGCTTAGGGACACTAAACACAGATACGCAGTATTTT

J: TRBJ1-2
size: NA
V: TRBV5-4
D: NA
CDR3: CASSLARENYGYTF
DNA: TGTGCCAGCAGCTTGGCGAGGGAAAACTATGGCTACACCTTC

J: TRBJ2-2
size: NA
V: TRBV5-6
D: TRBD1
CDR3: CASSAGTGGGTGELFF
DNA: TGTGCCAGCAGCGCGGGGACAGGGGGCGGCACCGGGGAGCTGTTTTTT

J: TRBJ1-6
size: NA
V: TRBV19
D: NA
CDR3: CASSIATGNRSPLHF
DNA: TGTGCCAGTAGTATAGCAACAGGGAATCGATCACCCCTCCACTTT

J: TRBJ1-5
size: once
V: TRBV6-1
D: NA
CDR3: CASSEVFSGLSNQPQHF
DNA: TGTGCCAGCAGTGAAGTCTTTTCAGGGTTAAGCAATCAGCCCCAGCATTTT

J: TRBJ1-3
size: NA
V: TRBV5-1
D: NA
CDR3: CASSLAGAGNTIYF
DNA: TGCGCCAGCAGCTTGGCGGGGGCTGGAAACACCATATATTTT

J: TRBJ1-3
size: NA
V: TRBV12-3/TRBV12-4
D: NA
CDR3: CASSFIRGDTIYF
DNA: TGTGCCAGCAGTTTTATCCGAGGAGACACCATATATTTT

J: TRBJ1-5
size: NA
V: TRBV16
D: TRBD1
CDR3: CASSQSPDRGWPQHF
DNA: TGTGCCAGCAGCCAATCGCCGGACAGGGGGTGGCCCCAGCATTTT

J: TRBJ1-1
size: NA
V: TRBV6-5
D: NA
CDR3: CASSYSPTVPIGAFF
DNA: TGTGCCAGCAGTTACTCCCCGACAGTGCCTATTGGAGCTTTCTTT

J: TRBJ2-2
size: NA
V: TRBV10-1
D: TRBD2
CDR3: CASSDPGLAATTGELFF
DNA: TGCGCCAGCAGTGACCCCGGACTAGCGGCCACCACCGGGGAGCTGTTTTTT

J: TRBJ1-6
size: NA
V: TRBV5-4
D: NA
CDR3: CASSLANVNSPLHF
DNA: TGTGCCAGCAGCTTGGCCAATGTCAATTCACCCCTCCACTTT

J: TRBJ2-3
size: NA
V: TRBV24-1
D: NA
CDR3: CATSDLYRANTQYF
DNA: TGTGCCACCAGTGACCTATACAGGGCGAATACGCAGTATTTT

J: TRBJ1-1
size: NA
V: TRBV13
D: NA
CDR3: CASSYRLNTEAFF
DNA: TGTGCCAGCAGTTACAGGTTGAACACTGAAGCTTTCTTT

J: TRBJ2-4
size: once
V: TRBV15
D: TRBD2
CDR3: CATHERDKNIQYF
DNA: TGTGCCACGCACGAGCGGGACAAAAACATTCAGTACTTC

J: TRBJ2-5
size: NA
V: TRBV6-5
D: TRBD2
CDR3: CASSRTSGRVETQYF
DNA: TGTGCCAGCAGCCGGACTAGCGGGAGAGTGGAGACCCAGTACTTC

J: TRBJ2-3
size: NA
V: TRBV4-1
D: NA
CDR3: CASSPAGGVKGDTQYF
DNA: TGCGCCAGCAGCCCCGCCGGGGGTGTAAAGGGAGATACGCAGTATTTT

J: TRBJ1-4
size: NA
V: TRBV5-8
D: NA
CDR3: CASRAGSQALGANEKLFF
DNA: TGTGCCAGCAGAGCCGGGAGCCAGGCCCTAGGGGCTAATGAAAAACTGTTTTTT

J: TRBJ2-2
size: NA
V: TRBV11-2
D: TRBD1
CDR3: CASRPGQWSPNTGELFF
DNA: TGTGCCAGTCGGCCGGGACAGTGGTCTCCGAACACCGGGGAGCTGTTTTTT

J: TRBJ2-3
size: NA
V: TRBV10-3
D: NA
CDR3: CAISEGRLQYF
DNA: TGTGCCATCAGTGAGGGGAGGTTGCAGTATTTT

J: TRBJ1-5
size: NA
V: TRBV2
D: NA
CDR3: CATLPPGRRSGNQPQHF
DNA: TGTGCCACACTTCCACCGGGGAGGCGTAGCGGCAATCAGCCCCAGCATTTT

J: TRBJ1-2
size: NA
V: TRBV5-1
D: TRBD1
CDR3: CASSLTGQGGYGYTF
DNA: TGCGCCAGCAGCTTAACCGGACAGGGTGGCTATGGCTACACCTTC

J: TRBJ2-1
size: NA
V: TRBV6-4
D: NA
CDR3: CASSLEGFFAEQFF
DNA: TGTGCCAGCAGTTTGGAGGGGTTTTTCGCTGAGCAGTTCTTC